A selection of T cell receptor beta chains follows, all from one sample in a study of T cells after yellow fever vaccination. Via MiXCR, TCRdb re-called the 5' RACE reads, giving one row per CDR3 protein. The sample lists some 120,000 distinct CDR3 sequences; 7.4% were seen once. Material: CD4+ T cells sorted from PBMCs, obtained 9 to 10 days after the first yellow fever vaccination. These receptors were taken from a man between 18 and 29 years old who received the YFV17D yellow fever vaccine. Each CDR3 is given with its conserved first and last residue. D genes are given only for firm matches. Clone size, where shown, is once, few, many, or a class for clones that have expanded.

>TRBJ2-2|TRBV5-1|many|TRBD2
CASSLGNSGGARTGELFF
TGCGCCAGCAGCTTGGGCAATAGCGGGGGCGCGCGCACCGGGGAGCTGTTTTTT
>TRBJ2-1|TRBV18|many|.
CASSHRGYGVEFF
TGTGCCAGCTCTCACCGGGGTTACGGGGTTGAGTTCTTC
>TRBJ2-5|TRBV12-3/TRBV12-4|many|.
CASTYFWGQQETQYF
TGTGCCAGCACCTACTTTTGGGGGCAGCAAGAGACCCAGTACTTC
>TRBJ2-1|TRBV9|many|TRBD2
CASSLTPRGAYNEQFF
TGTGCCAGCAGCCTCACTCCCCGGGGGGCCTACAATGAGCAGTTCTTC
>TRBJ1-5|TRBV7-2|many|.
CASSGRNQPQHF
TGTGCCAGCAGCGGCCGGAATCAGCCCCAGCATTTT
>TRBJ1-5|TRBV30|.|TRBD1
CAWSVQGAGRGGWSRQPQHF
TGTGCCTGGAGTGTACAGGGGGCCGGGAGGGGTGGCTGGTCAAGACAGCCCCAGCATTTT
>TRBJ1-2|TRBV12-3/TRBV12-4|many|.
CASSFRIGYGYTF
TGTGCCAGCAGTTTCAGGATAGGCTATGGCTACACCTTC
>TRBJ2-1|TRBV20-1|.|TRBD1
CSARDVGQGPGSGNSYNEQFF
TGCAGTGCTAGAGATGTTGGACAGGGCCCAGGGAGCGGAAACTCCTACAATGAGCAGTTCTTC
>TRBJ2-4|TRBV20-1|many|TRBD1
CSAARSGQGVNIQYF
TGCAGTGCCGCTAGATCGGGACAGGGGGTAAACATTCAGTACTTC
>TRBJ2-5|TRBV20-1|few|TRBD2
CSARKLAPQETQYF
TGCAGTGCTAGGAAACTAGCGCCCCAAGAGACCCAGTACTTC
>TRBJ1-1|TRBV5-5|many|.
CASSLGVGLMNTEAFF
TGTGCCAGCAGCTTGGGTGTTGGCCTCATGAACACTGAAGCTTTCTTT
>TRBJ1-1|TRBV6-5|many|TRBD1
CASRVRGKNTEAFF
TGTGCCAGCAGGGTCAGGGGGAAGAACACTGAAGCTTTCTTT
>TRBJ2-3|TRBV11-2|few|.
CASSLAYLDTQYF
TGTGCCAGCAGCTTGGCGTACCTGGATACGCAGTATTTT
>TRBJ1-1|TRBV19|many|.
CARLKGSTEAFF
TGTGCCAGGTTAAAGGGGAGCACTGAAGCTTTCTTT
>TRBJ1-2|TRBV6-6|many|.
CASSPQGASGYTF
TGTGCCAGCAGTCCACAGGGAGCCAGCGGCTACACCTTC
>TRBJ1-6|TRBV28|many|TRBD1
CASSSTTGVGSPLHF
TGTGCCAGCAGTTCCACGACAGGGGTAGGATCACCCCTCCACTTT
>TRBJ2-5|TRBV20-1|many|.
CSALKPPDQETQYF
TGCAGTGCTCTGAAGCCGCCCGATCAAGAGACCCAGTACTTC
>TRBJ2-1|TRBV9|many|TRBD2
CASSAKTSGGAHEQFF
TGTGCCAGCAGCGCAAAAACTAGCGGGGGGGCTCATGAGCAGTTCTTC
>TRBJ1-2|TRBV14|many|.
CASSQQGSGGYTF
TGTGCCAGCAGCCAGCAGGGCTCGGGAGGCTACACCTTC
>TRBJ1-2|TRBV7-2|few|.
CASSQTNPPLGDGYTF
TGTGCCAGCAGCCAAACCAACCCCCCCTTGGGGGATGGCTACACCTTC